This T cell receptor (beta chain) was retrieved from a study of cytotoxic CD8 clonotypes in ibrutinib-treated CLL. Study-wide context: Sequenced samples delivered averages of roughly 260,000 productive templates and tens of thousands of productive rearrangements.

Germline assignment: CDR1 MNHNS and CDR2 SASEGT. The CDR3 runs 15 residues. Between the trimmed V and J ends, which lost 4 bases and 0 bases, there was a span of 10 bases. Sequencing used immunoSEQ multiplex PCR; TCRdb keeps in-frame clones, though not all of them. The table has about 76,000 clones, 70% to 90% seen once. This clone occurred a few times. This receptor was obtained from a human donor with chronic lymphocytic leukemia. The sample consisted of PBMCs, taken after 24 months of ibrutinib treatment. This chain joins TRBV6-1 and TRBJ1-5, with unresolved D. The CDR3 DNA is TGTGCCAGCAGTGTTACGCAGGATAGCAATCAGCCCCAGCATTTT. As protein: CASSVTQDSNQPQHF.